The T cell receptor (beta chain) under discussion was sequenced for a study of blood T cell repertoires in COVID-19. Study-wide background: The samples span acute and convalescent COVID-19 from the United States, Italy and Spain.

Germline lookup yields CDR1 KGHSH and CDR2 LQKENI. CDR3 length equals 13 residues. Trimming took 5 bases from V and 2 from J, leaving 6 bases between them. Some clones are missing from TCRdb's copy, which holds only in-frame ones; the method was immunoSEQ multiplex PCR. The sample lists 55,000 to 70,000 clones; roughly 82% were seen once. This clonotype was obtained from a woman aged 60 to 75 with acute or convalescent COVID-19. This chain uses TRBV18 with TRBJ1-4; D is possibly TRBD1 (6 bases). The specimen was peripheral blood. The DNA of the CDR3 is TGTGCCAGCTCAAGGGGGACTAATGAAAAACTGTTTTTT. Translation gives CASSRGTNEKLFF.